This T cell receptor beta chain came from a study of technical replicates of blood from a handful of donors. CDR1 is MNHEY, CDR2 SVGAGI, per germline. Trimming took 0 bases from V and 4 from J, leaving 9 bases between them. The CDR3 spans 14 residues. Method: immunoSEQ multiplex PCR; TCRdb's copy keeps in-frame clones and lacks some. This sample has approximately 69,000 clones, with 80% to 90% found just once. This receptor was taken from a human donor in good health. Some clones in this sample may be carry-over from other donors' samples. Sequencing input: PBMCs. The chain combines TRBV6-5 with TRBJ1-1; perhaps TRBD1 as D (5 bases). CDR3 nucleotide sequence: TGTGCCAGCAGTTACTCGGGGGGGTTCACTGAAGCTTTCTTT. Amino acids: CASSYSGGFTEAFF.